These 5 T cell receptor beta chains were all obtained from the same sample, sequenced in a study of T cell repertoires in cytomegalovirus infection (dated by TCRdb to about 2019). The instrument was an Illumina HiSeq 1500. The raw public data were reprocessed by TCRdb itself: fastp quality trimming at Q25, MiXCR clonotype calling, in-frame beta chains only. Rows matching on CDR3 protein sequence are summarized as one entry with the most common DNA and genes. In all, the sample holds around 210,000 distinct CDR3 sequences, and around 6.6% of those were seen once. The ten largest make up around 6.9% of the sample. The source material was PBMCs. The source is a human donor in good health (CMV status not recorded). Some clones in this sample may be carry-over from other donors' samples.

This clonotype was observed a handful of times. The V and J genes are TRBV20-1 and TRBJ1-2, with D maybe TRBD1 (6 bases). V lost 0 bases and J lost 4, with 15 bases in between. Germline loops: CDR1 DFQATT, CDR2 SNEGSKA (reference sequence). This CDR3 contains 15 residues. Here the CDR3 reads CSARDGGQGTYGYTF. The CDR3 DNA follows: TGCAGTGCTAGAGATGGAGGGCAGGGGACCTATGGCTACACCTTC.

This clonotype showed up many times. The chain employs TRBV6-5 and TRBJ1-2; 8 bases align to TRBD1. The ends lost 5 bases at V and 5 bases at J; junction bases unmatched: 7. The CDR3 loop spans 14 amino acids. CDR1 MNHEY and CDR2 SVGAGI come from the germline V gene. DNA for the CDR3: TGTGCCAGCAGTCGTCAGGGGGCGCTTTATGGCTACACCTTC. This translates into CASSRQGALYGYTF.

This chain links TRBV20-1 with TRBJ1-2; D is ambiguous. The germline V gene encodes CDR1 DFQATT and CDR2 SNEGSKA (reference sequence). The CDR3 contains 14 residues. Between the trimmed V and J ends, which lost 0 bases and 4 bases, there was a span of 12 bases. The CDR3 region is CSARDPSGSYGYTF. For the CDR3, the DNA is TGCAGTGCTAGAGATCCGAGTGGGAGCTATGGCTACACCTTC.

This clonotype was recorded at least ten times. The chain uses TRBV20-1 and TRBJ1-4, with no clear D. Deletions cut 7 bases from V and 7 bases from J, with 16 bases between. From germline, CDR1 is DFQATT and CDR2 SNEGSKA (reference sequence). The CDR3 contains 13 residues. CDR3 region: CSGGGAKGEKLFF. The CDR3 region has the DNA TGCAGTGGGGGTGGCGCAAAGGGTGAAAAACTGTTTTTT.

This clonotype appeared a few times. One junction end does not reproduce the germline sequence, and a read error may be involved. CDR3 in amino acids: CSATDRAPYGYTF. The CDR3 DNA is TGCAGCGCTACCGACAGGGCCCCCTATGGCTACACCTTC. The chain carries TRBV20-1 and TRBJ1-2; TRBD1 aligns across 7 bases. The CDR3 extends over 13 amino acids. Germline values: CDR1 DFQATT, CDR2 SNEGSKA (reference sequence).